A selection of T cell receptor beta chains follows, all from one sample in a study of T cell repertoires in aging, cancer and after chemotherapy. A single record per CDR3 protein comes from TCRdb applying MiXCR to the multiplex PCR reads. In the table there are some 15,000 distinct CDR3 sequences, less than 25% of which are singletons. Sequencing was done on a sample of blood. These receptors were obtained from a human donor in good health. CDR3s include the opening cysteine and the closing phenylalanine or tryptophan. D genes are given only for firm matches.

j_gene	v_gene	d_gene	CDR3aa
TRBJ2-3	TRBV6-5	-	CASSGGWDTQYF
TRBJ2-4	TRBV27	-	CASSFSRDSRLAKNIQYF
TRBJ1-6	TRBV4-2	-	CASSQDGFLGNSPLHF
TRBJ2-7	TRBV18	-	CASSFAESYEQYF
TRBJ1-5	TRBV7-2	-	CASSLVWQGSQPQHF
TRBJ1-2	TRBV5-1	-	CASSFGLGGYTF
TRBJ1-1	TRBV11-2	TRBD1	CASSPTLTGANTEAFF
TRBJ2-5	TRBV6-5	TRBD2	CASSPGGGRGETQYF
TRBJ2-3	TRBV20-1	TRBD1	CSARAGTGLTDTQYF
TRBJ2-1	TRBV24-1	-	CATSESSYNEQFF
TRBJ2-2	TRBV7-2	-	CASSPQTGHGELFF
TRBJ2-3	TRBV7-2	-	CASSFRGQDADTQYF
TRBJ2-5	TRBV27	TRBD2	CASSLSAGGSGTQYF
TRBJ1-4	TRBV20-1	-	CSARVSGGDEKLFF
TRBJ1-1	TRBV29-1	-	CSVVESAEAFF
TRBJ1-5	TRBV7-2	-	CASSSQGGNQPQHF
TRBJ2-2	TRBV5-4	TRBD2	CATRQWASGGATGELFF